This T cell receptor (beta chain) was obtained from a study of T cells in Graves' hyperthyroidism and ophthalmopathy. What was amplified from RNA transcripts were TCR beta CDR3 regions. The TCR CDR3 was amplified in a first-round RT-PCR using the HTBI primer set. TCRdb itself ran the multiplex PCR reads through MiXCR, one entry per CDR3 protein. This sample has a few hundred thousand distinct CDR3 sequences, with approximately 25% found just once. The PBMCs were taken from approximately 11 ml of fresh peripheral blood. The source is a man in his fifties or sixties with Graves' hyperthyroidism. Sequencing was carried out using blood.

CDR3 sequence: CSVPAGGYTGELFF. The CDR3 DNA sequence: TGCAGCGTCCCCGCGGGGGGATACACCGGGGAGCTGTTTTTT. The V gene is TRBV29-1, the J gene TRBJ2-2; TRBD2 matches at 8 bases. Trimming cost V 6 bases and J 3 bases; bases outside gene matches: 6. There are 14 residues in the CDR3. Germline loops: CDR1 SQVTM, CDR2 ANQGSEA.